This record looks at one T cell receptor (beta chain) sequence and its context. Its antigen is undetermined. The entry originates in a study of early T cells in non-severe SARS-CoV-2 infection. For the study at large: Bulk RNA from unsorted whole blood was sequenced; chains were unpaired.

Study findings and constraints: Matching against VDJdb likely underestimated virus-specific expansions, favoring anti-spike CD8.

The TCR library protocol was used to attach unique molecular identifiers. These identifiers were attached to individual cDNA molecules. MiXCR, run by TCRdb on the 5' RACE reads, gives a single entry per CDR3 protein. This table holds 40,000 to 55,000 distinct CDR3 sequences, 20% to 25% found once. CDR3 length: 18 residues. The source is an adult who was a healthcare worker with PCR-confirmed SARS-CoV-2 infection or an uninfected control (not recorded which). The chain combines TRBV1 with TRBJ2-2; the D call TRBD2 from the table was never checked on the DNA. TRBV1 is shown as a pseudogene. The source was whole blood, collected at baseline. The CDR3 coding sequence is TGCACCAGCAGCCAAGAGGCGCGCGGGATTGCGGACACCGGGGAGCTGTTTTTT. Residues: CTSSQEARGIADTGELFF.